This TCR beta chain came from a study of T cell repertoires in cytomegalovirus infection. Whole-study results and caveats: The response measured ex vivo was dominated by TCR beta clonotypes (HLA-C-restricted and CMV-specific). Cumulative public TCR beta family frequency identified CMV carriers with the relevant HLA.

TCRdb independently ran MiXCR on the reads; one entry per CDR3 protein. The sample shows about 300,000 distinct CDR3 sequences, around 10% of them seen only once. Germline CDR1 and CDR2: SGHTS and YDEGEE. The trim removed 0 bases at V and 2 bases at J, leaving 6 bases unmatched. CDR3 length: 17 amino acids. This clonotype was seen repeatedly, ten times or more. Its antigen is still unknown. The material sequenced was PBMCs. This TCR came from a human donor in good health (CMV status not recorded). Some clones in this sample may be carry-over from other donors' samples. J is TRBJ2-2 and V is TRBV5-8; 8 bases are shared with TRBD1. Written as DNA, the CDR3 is TGTGCCAGCAGCTTGGACCACGGACAGGGAAACACCGGGGAGCTGTTTTTT. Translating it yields CASSLDHGQGNTGELFF.